This T cell receptor beta chain originates from a study of beta chain features in type 1 diabetes. The sequenced template was cDNA made from the entire isolated RNA. Profiled with immunoSEQ multiplex PCR; TCRdb holds only in-frame clones, not every one. The sample has about 150,000 clones; 11% are singletons. General study results and limits: All four CD4+ subsets from Type 1 diabetes patients carried moderately but significantly shorter TCRB CDR3s.

This clone was observed a few times. Its antigen is not identified. V lost 6 bases to trimming and J lost 0 bases, with 12 bases between them. This CDR3 region has 15 residues. CDR1 and CDR2 (germline): ENHRY, SYGVKD. Sequenced sample: central memory CD4+ T cells from blood. The TCR originated in a man aged 18 to 29 in good health. V is TRBV10-3 and J is TRBJ1-3; a weak D match, TRBD1 (5 bases). DNA for the CDR3: TGTGCCATCAGCTTGGACGGGGCCTCTGGAAACACCATATATTTT. Its translation is CAISLDGASGNTIYF.